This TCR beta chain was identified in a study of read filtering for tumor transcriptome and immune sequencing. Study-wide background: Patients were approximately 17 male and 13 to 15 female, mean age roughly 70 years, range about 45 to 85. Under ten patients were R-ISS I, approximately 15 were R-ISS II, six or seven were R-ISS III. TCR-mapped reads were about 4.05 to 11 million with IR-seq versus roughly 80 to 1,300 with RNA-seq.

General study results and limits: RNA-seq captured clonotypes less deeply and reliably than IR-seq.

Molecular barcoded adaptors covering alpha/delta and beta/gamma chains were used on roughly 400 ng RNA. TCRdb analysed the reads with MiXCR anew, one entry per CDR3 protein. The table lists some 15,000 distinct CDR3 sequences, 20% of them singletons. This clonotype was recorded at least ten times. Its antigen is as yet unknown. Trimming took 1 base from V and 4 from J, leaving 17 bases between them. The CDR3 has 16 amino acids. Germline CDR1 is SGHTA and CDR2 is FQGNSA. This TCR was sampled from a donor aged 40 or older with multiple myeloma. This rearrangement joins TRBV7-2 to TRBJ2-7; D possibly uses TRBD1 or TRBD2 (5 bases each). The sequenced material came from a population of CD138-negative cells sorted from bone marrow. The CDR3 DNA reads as TGTGCCAGCAGCTTAGGGGACCAAGGGATTGGGTACGAGCAGTACTTC. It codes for CASSLGDQGIGYEQYF.